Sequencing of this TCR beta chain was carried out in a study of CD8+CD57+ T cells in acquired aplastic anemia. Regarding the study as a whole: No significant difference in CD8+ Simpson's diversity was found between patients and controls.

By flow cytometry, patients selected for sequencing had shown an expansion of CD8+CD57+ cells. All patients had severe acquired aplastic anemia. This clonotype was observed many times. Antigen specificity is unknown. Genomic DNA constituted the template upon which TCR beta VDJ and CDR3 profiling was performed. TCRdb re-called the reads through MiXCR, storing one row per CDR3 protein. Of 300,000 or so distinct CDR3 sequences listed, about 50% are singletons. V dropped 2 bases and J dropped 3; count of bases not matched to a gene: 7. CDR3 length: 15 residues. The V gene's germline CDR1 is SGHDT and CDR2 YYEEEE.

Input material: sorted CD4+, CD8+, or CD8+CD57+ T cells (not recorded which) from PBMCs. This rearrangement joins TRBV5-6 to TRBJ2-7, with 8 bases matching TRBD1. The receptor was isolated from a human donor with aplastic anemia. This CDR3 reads CASSLGQGLFYEQYF. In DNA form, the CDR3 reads TGTGCCAGCAGCTTAGGACAGGGATTATTCTACGAGCAGTACTTC.